These 4 T cell receptor beta chains originate from one sample sequenced in a study of blood T cell repertoires in COVID-19. Clones were sequenced by immunoSEQ multiplex PCR, and TCRdb holds only the in-frame ones, with some missing. The data contain tens of thousands of clones, roughly 90% of them singletons. The sequencing input was peripheral blood. Receptors were obtained from a woman aged 45-60 years with active or convalescent COVID-19.

This chain uses TRBV13 with TRBJ2-5; tentative D call: TRBD1 (6 bases). CDR1 is PRHDT, CDR2 FYEKMQ, per germline (reference sequence). The CDR3 contains 20 residues. Trimming stripped 5 bases from V and 2 bases from J, with 30 bases between. Here the CDR3 DNA reads TGTGCCAGCAGCCCCATGGCTGGGGAAGGGGGTCTAGCCCCGCAAGAGACCCAGTACTTC. Amino acids: CASSPMAGEGGLAPQETQYF.

This clone has just one count. V usage is TRBV28 and J usage is TRBJ2-6, with 8 bases lining up with TRBD2. This CDR3 is built from 14 residues. Germline V lookup: CDR1 MDHEN, CDR2 SYDVKM. The CDR3 sequence is CGVGRGVEANVLTF. As DNA, the CDR3 is TGTGGCGTGGGGCGGGGGGTCGAGGCCAACGTCCTGACTTTC.

V gene TRBV11-3 combines with J gene TRBJ2-7; D is unresolved. V was cut by 1 base and J by 6 bases, with 10 bases left in between. Germline V gene data show CDR1 as SGHNT and CDR2 as YENEEA. This CDR3 comprises 13 residues. CDR3 sequence: CASSLGSDGEQYF. The CDR3 region has the DNA TGTGCCAGCAGCTTAGGGTCAGATGGCGAGCAGTACTTC.

The chain recombines TRBV2 with TRBJ2-1; 10 bases align to TRBD2. V trimming: 2 bases; J trimming: 8 bases; junction bases outside the gene matches: 6. The germline V gene has CDR1 SNHLY and CDR2 FYNNEI. CDR3 size: 15 residues. The CDR3 reads CASSEQLAGSDEQFF. CDR3 nucleotides: TGTGCCAGCAGTGAACAACTAGCGGGAAGCGATGAGCAGTTCTTC. Full variable domain (remainder filled in from reference TRBV2 and TRBJ2-1): EPEVTQTPSHQVTQMGQEVILRCVPISNHLYFYWYRQILGQKVEFLVSFYNNEISEKSEIFDDQFSVERPDGSNFTLKIRSTKLEDSAMYFCASSEQLAGSDEQFFGPGTRLTVL.